These 13 T cell receptor beta chains originate from one sample sequenced in a study of T cells after yellow fever vaccination. TCRdb re-called the 5' RACE reads with MiXCR, one entry per CDR3 protein. The table shows about 99,000 distinct CDR3 sequences, with roughly 5.2% occurring only once. The sample consisted of CD8+ T cells sorted from PBMCs, taken 10 days after the yellow fever booster vaccination. The receptor set was obtained from a man aged 18 to 35 who received the YFV17D yellow fever vaccine.

In its sample, this clonotype was seen many times. This sequence joins TRBV7-9 and TRBJ2-1, with 7 bases that match TRBD1. Trimming removed 1 base from V and 7 bases from J; junction bases left unmatched: 1. The CDR3 extends over 13 amino acids. Germline CDR1 and CDR2: SEHNR and FQNEAQ (reference sequence). CDR3 loop: CASSLDRGNEQFF. The CDR3 bases are TGTGCCAGCAGCTTAGACAGGGGTAATGAGCAGTTCTTC.

There are many counts of this clonotype. This chain joins TRBV5-4 and TRBJ2-7; D is perhaps TRBD1 or TRBD2 (5 bases each). The V gene's germline CDR1 is SGHNT and CDR2 YYREEE (reference sequence). The CDR3 runs to 13 residues. The V and J ends lost 4 bases and 2 bases respectively, with 10 bases between them. The CDR3 bases are TGTGCCAGCAGCGGGGACGGTCCCTACGAGCAGTACTTC. Residues: CASSGDGPYEQYF.

The chain links TRBV4-3 to TRBJ2-5; TRBD1 matches 8 bases. Germline CDR1 LGHNA, CDR2 YSLEER. The V segment lost 4 bases and the J segment 3 bases; nucleotides outside the gene matches: 4. This CDR3 is 14 amino acids long. CDR3 coding DNA: TGCGCCAGCAGCCCCAGGACAGGGAAAGAGACCCAGTACTTC. This translates into CASSPRTGKETQYF.

This clonotype was counted ten times or more. The chain carries TRBV4-1 and TRBJ2-2; D remains unclear. CDR1 is MGHRA and CDR2 is YSYEKL in the germline V gene. This CDR3 is built from 15 residues. V was trimmed by 1 base and J by 3 bases, leaving 9 bases between them. The CDR3 region has the DNA TGCGCCAGCAGCCAAGTGGCAACGTACACCGGGGAGCTGTTTTTT. This sequence encodes CASSQVATYTGELFF.

This clonotype appeared a few times. This chain joins TRBV6-2 or TRBV6-3 and TRBJ2-2, with D hard to call. The germline V gene has CDR1 MNHEY and CDR2 SVGEGT. CDR3 length equals 13 residues. The V end was cut by 0 bases, the J end by 6 bases, with 5 bases between. The CDR3 sequence is CASSYSRSGELFF. In DNA form, the CDR3 reads TGTGCCAGCAGTTACTCCCGATCCGGGGAGCTGTTTTTT.

The chain couples TRBV6-5 to TRBJ2-1; 9 nucleotides match TRBD1. The ends lost 10 bases at V and 1 base at J; junction bases unmatched: 2. The CDR3 has 13 residues. The V gene's germline CDR1 is MNHEY and CDR2 SVGAGI. In DNA, the CDR3 is TGTGCCACAGGACAGGGGTCCTACAATGAGCAGTTCTTC. Its translation is CATGQGSYNEQFF.

The chain joins TRBV4-2 to TRBJ1-2; possibly TRBD1 for D (6 bases). The CDR3 runs 14 residues. The V end lost 0 bases, the J end lost 6 bases, and 11 bases lay between the germline ends. CDR1 is LGHNA and CDR2 is YNFKEQ in the germline V gene. CDR3 nucleotides: TGTGCCAGCAGCCAAGATTTTCCAGGGGATGGCTACACCTTC. Amino acids: CASSQDFPGDGYTF.

This clonotype was seen many times. The rearrangement links TRBV28 to TRBJ2-2; tentatively, D is TRBD1 (5 bases). Trimming cost V 5 bases and J 1 base, with 11 bases left between them. The germline CDR1 and CDR2 sequences are MDHEN and SYDVKM. The CDR3 has 15 amino acids. CDR3 residues: CASSPGHLNTGELFF. Here the CDR3 DNA reads TGTGCCAGCAGTCCCGGACACCTGAACACCGGGGAGCTGTTTTTT.

This clonotype appeared a few times. V gene TRBV4-2 combines with J gene TRBJ2-1; no definite D call. The CDR3 covers 14 residues. The V gene lost 1 base and the J gene lost 8 bases, with 12 bases spanning the gap. CDR1 is LGHNA and CDR2 is YNFKEQ in the germline V gene. The CDR3 coding sequence is TGTGCCAGCAGCCAAGTTAGTTCGGCTGATGAGCAGTTCTTC. Its protein product is CASSQVSSADEQFF.

This clonotype was seen many times. The rearrangement links TRBV6-2 or TRBV6-3 to TRBJ2-3; D unclear. Germline CDR1 reads MNHEY; CDR2 reads SVGEGT. The CDR3 runs to 17 residues. V was shortened by 6 bases and J by 2 bases, with 21 bases between the two germline ends. CDR3 loop: CASRGLTNQPDTDTQYF. CDR3 in DNA: TGTGCCAGCAGGGGTCTAACGAACCAGCCGGACACAGATACGCAGTATTTT.

This clonotype came up a few times. The chain employs TRBV5-6 and TRBJ1-5; no definite D call. This CDR3 has 13 residues. The V gene lost 2 bases and the J gene lost 3 bases, with 6 bases spanning the gap. Germline CDR1 SGHDT, CDR2 YYEEEE. In DNA, the CDR3 is TGTGCCAGCAGCTTTTGGGACAATCAGCCCCAGCATTTT. Its translation: CASSFWDNQPQHF.

Turning to this clonotype: One junction end does not reproduce the germline sequence, and a read error may be involved. The chain links TRBV7-8 to TRBJ2-5, with D perhaps matching TRBD1 or TRBD2 (6 bases each). The CDR3 extends over 14 amino acids. Germline loops: CDR1 SGHVS, CDR2 FQNEAQ. CDR3 protein: CANSLFEGGETQYF. CDR3 sequence (DNA): TGTGCCAACAGCCTCTTCGAGGGGGGAGAGACCCAGTACTTC.

This clonotype was seen a handful of times. The chain has TRBV30 and TRBJ2-1; D unclear. The germline CDR1 and CDR2 sequences are GTSNPN and SVGIG (reference sequence). The CDR3 covers 11 residues. V was cut by 0 bases and J by 9 bases, with 6 bases left in between. This CDR3 is CAWSVGLEQFF. CDR3 coding DNA: TGTGCCTGGAGTGTTGGGCTTGAGCAGTTCTTC.